Presented here are 12 T cell receptor beta chains from one specimen sequenced in a study of T cell repertoires in aging, cancer and after chemotherapy (dated by TCRdb to between 2018 and 2021). The sequencer listed for this sample is Illumina MiSeq. Multiplex touch-down PCR with a mixed TRB-A/B primer pool was used to amplify rearranged TRB sequences covering the V, D and J segments. Through fastp at Q25 and MiXCR, TCRdb rebuilt clones from the public reads, retaining in-frame beta chains. Every entry covers one CDR3 protein and lists the most common genes and DNA from its rows. The sample table records around 1,700 distinct CDR3 sequences; roughly a third of these occur just once. 28% of the sample comes from the top ten. Genomic DNA extracted from peripheral blood, rather than sorted cells or RNA, was used as the source for amplification of TCR beta rearrangements. The specimen was blood. The receptors were gathered from a human donor with a solid tumor. The donor label of this sample is uncertain.

CDR3 sequence reads: CASSLVGGRTDTQYF. CDR3 DNA sequence: TGTGCCAGCAGTTTAGTAGGCGGGAGGACAGATACGCAGTATTTT. The J gene is TRBJ2-3, the V gene TRBV27; 8 bases agree with TRBD2. The CDR3 covers 15 residues. The V gene end was trimmed by 2 bases and the J gene end by 3 bases; junction bases not matched to a gene: 4. Per the germline V gene, CDR1 is MNHEY and CDR2 is SMNVEV (reference sequence).

This clonotype was detected a few times. The chain carries TRBV20-1 and TRBJ2-3, with no clear D. The germline V gene has CDR1 DFQATT and CDR2 SNEGSKA (reference sequence). CDR3 length: 13 amino acids. The CDR3 DNA sequence: TGCACATTGCGGTCTTCTAGCACAGATACGCAGTATTTT. Protein sequence: CTLRSSSTDTQYF.

The chain carries TRBV30 and TRBJ1-5; no definite D call. This CDR3 spans 14 amino acids. Germline CDR1 reads GTSNPN; CDR2 reads SVGIG (reference sequence). V lost 0 bases and J 5 bases, leaving 11 bases between the germline ends. DNA for the CDR3: TGTGCCTGGAGTGTACAGAACGGGCATCAGCCCCAGCATTTT. Protein: CAWSVQNGHQPQHF.

The chain combines TRBV5-1 with TRBJ1-2; 10 nucleotides match TRBD1. Germline loops: CDR1 SGHRS, CDR2 YFSETQ. The V segment lost 0 bases and the J segment 6 bases; nucleotides outside the gene matches: 5. The CDR3 sequence is 15 residues long. The DNA of the CDR3 is TGCGCCAGCAGCTTGGCCCGACAGGGGGCGGATGGCTACACCTTC. This gives the protein CASSLARQGADGYTF.

V and J are TRBV20-1 and TRBJ1-5, with 7 bases fitting TRBD1. Germline values: CDR1 DFQATT, CDR2 SNEGSKA (reference sequence). CDR3 length: 16 amino acids. V lost 0 bases, J lost 5 bases, and 10 bases stayed unmatched. CDR3 bases: TGCAGTGCTAGAGATTCGGGACAGCAATTCGATCAGCCCCAGCATTTT. This sequence encodes CSARDSGQQFDQPQHF.

This clonotype was seen only a few times. This sequence joins TRBV6-5 and TRBJ1-1; D is possibly TRBD1 (5 bases). The V gene lost 8 bases and the J gene lost 1 base, with 14 bases spanning the gap. Germline CDR1 is MNHEY and CDR2 is SVGAGI. The CDR3 contains 14 residues. CDR3 DNA: TGTGCCAGCGATTCCCTCGGGGGGAACACTGAAGCTTTCTTT. This codes for CASDSLGGNTEAFF.

This clonotype was seen only a few times. The rearrangement links TRBV7-2 to TRBJ1-1, with D uncertain. The CDR3 has 14 residues. Trimming took 5 bases from V and 3 from J, leaving 13 bases between them. Per the germline V gene, CDR1 is SGHTA and CDR2 is FQGNSA. The CDR3 nucleotides read TGTGCCAGCAGCCCGTTCGGGGAACACACTGAAGCTTTCTTT. Translating gives CASSPFGEHTEAFF.

This clonotype was found a few times. The V gene is TRBV24-1, the J gene TRBJ2-1; TRBD1 aligns across 10 bases. V shed 4 bases and J 6 bases; nucleotides not matched to a gene: 5. The CDR3 has 15 amino acids. Germline values: CDR1 KGHDR, CDR2 SFDVKD. This chain's CDR3 is CATSDTGTGANEQFF. For the CDR3, the DNA is TGTGCCACCAGTGACACCGGGACAGGGGCCAATGAGCAGTTCTTC.

This clonotype was picked up a small number of times. The chain has TRBV12-3 or TRBV12-4 and TRBJ1-5; D may be TRBD1 (5 bases). This CDR3 has 13 residues. Trimming left V 6 bases short and J 3 bases short, with 9 bases between. The DNA for the CDR3 is TGTGCCAGCAGCGGGGCAAACAATCAGCCCCAGCATTTT. This codes for CASSGANNQPQHF.

This clonotype has more than one count but fewer than ten. J is TRBJ1-6 and V is TRBV20-1; 8 bases line up with TRBD1. The CDR3 is 15 amino acids. J was trimmed by 5 bases and V by 4 bases; bases with no gene match: 7. Germline assignment: CDR1 DFQATT and CDR2 SNEGSKA (reference sequence). CDR3 DNA sequence: TGCAGTGCTACAGGACAGGGCGGGGATAATTCACCCCTCCACTTT. Translated, it gives CSATGQGGDNSPLHF.

The CDR3 is CASTQTSGRAISSYEQYF. The CDR3 DNA reads as TGTGCCAGCACCCAGACTAGCGGGAGGGCCATAAGCTCCTACGAGCAGTACTTC. This rearrangement joins TRBV6-1 to TRBJ2-7, with 14 bases lining up with TRBD2. Germline CDR1 is MNHNS and CDR2 is SASEGT. V gave up 7 bases and J gave up 0 bases; unmatched junction bases: 11. The CDR3 is 18 residues long.

V is TRBV18 and J is TRBJ2-3, with 9 bases aligning to TRBD2. Germline CDR1 KGHSH, CDR2 LQKENI. The CDR3 contains 18 residues. Trimming took 0 bases from V and 5 from J; bases not matched to a gene: 12. CDR3 in amino acids: CASSPPGPWTSDRDTQYF. The CDR3 nucleotides read TGTGCCAGCTCACCACCCGGCCCTTGGACTAGCGACAGAGATACGCAGTATTTT.